The 30 T cell receptor beta chains in this list originate from one sample, sequenced in a study of human T cells and chemical hapten exposure. TCRdb ran MiXCR on the RACE reads and lists one entry per CDR3 protein. The data show about 380,000 distinct CDR3 sequences, nearly 5% seen once. Specified time point: patch test 1, 2 weeks after DPC sensitization. Indicated treatment: therapeutic diphenylcyclopropenone sensitization with weekly scalp DPC. Specimen: whole blood, collected in connection with sensitization to the hapten diphenylcyclopropenone (DPC). All receptors come from a woman in her forties or fifties with alopecia areata. Some clones in this sample may be carry-over from other donors' samples.

The J gene is TRBJ2-1, the V gene TRBV2; 13 bases map to TRBD2. The CDR3 length is 14 residues. V was pared by 8 bases and J by 7 bases, with 5 bases of the junction left unmatched. Germline V CDR1 and CDR2: SNHLY, FYNNEI. The CDR3 spells CASLLAGGPNEQFF. CDR3 DNA sequence: TGTGCCAGCTTACTAGCGGGAGGGCCGAATGAGCAGTTCTTC.

This clonotype was seen at least ten times. V and J are TRBV24-1 and TRBJ1-6; D gene unclear. This CDR3 spans 14 amino acids. The V end was cut by 3 bases, the J end by 6 bases, with 8 bases between. The germline gives CDR1 KGHDR, CDR2 SFDVKD. The CDR3 sequence: CATSDNGSNSPLHF. The DNA for the CDR3 is TGTGCCACCAGTGATAACGGAAGTAATTCACCCCTCCACTTT.

This clonotype has at least ten counts. The rearrangement links TRBV6-6 to TRBJ2-3, with D perhaps matching TRBD2 (6 bases). V was shortened by 6 bases and J by 3 bases, with 13 bases between the two germline ends. The CDR3 has 14 amino acids. Germline CDR1 reads MNHNY; CDR2 reads SVGAGI (reference sequence). This chain's CDR3 is CASSDRTTTDTQYF. Here the CDR3 DNA reads TGTGCCAGCAGCGATCGGACTACAACAGATACGCAGTATTTT.

This clonotype was counted at least ten times. The chain uses TRBV28 and TRBJ2-5, with 7 bases that match TRBD2. The CDR3 has 16 amino acids. CDR1 is MDHEN, CDR2 SYDVKM, per germline. With V trimmed by 7 bases and J by 5 bases, 16 bases remained unmatched. CDR3 bases: TGTGCCAGCAACACCCGCTTGACGGGAGCGGGGGAGACCCAGTACTTC. Residues: CASNTRLTGAGETQYF.

This clonotype was picked up a small number of times. The rearrangement uses TRBV29-1 and TRBJ1-1; 8 bases match TRBD1. V lost 6 bases and J lost 5; bases outside the gene matches: 11. The CDR3 runs 14 residues. Germline V gives CDR1 SQVTM, CDR2 ANQGSEA. CDR3 loop: CSVFGQGSRTEAFF. The CDR3 DNA is TGCAGCGTATTCGGACAGGGATCGAGGACTGAAGCTTTCTTT.

This clonotype has ten or more counts. The genes are TRBV6-2 or TRBV6-3 and TRBJ1-2; D not resolved. Between the trimmed V and J ends, which lost 0 bases and 0 bases, there was a span of 8 bases. Germline values: CDR1 MNHEY, CDR2 SVGEGT. There are 15 residues in the CDR3. CDR3 region: CASSYSFAANYGYTF. For the CDR3, the DNA is TGTGCCAGCAGTTACTCGTTTGCGGCTAACTATGGCTACACCTTC.

In this sample, this clonotype turned up many times. The V call is TRBV27, the J call TRBJ2-7; 7 bases map to TRBD2. Germline V gene data show CDR1 as MNHEY and CDR2 as SMNVEV (reference sequence). V lost 1 base and J lost 4; bases outside the gene matches: 7. CDR3 length equals 15 residues. In DNA form, the CDR3 reads TGTGCCAGCAGTTTATTATGGAAGGGAGGGTACGAGCAGTACTTC. Translation gives CASSLLWKGGYEQYF.

There are many counts of this clonotype. This chain connects TRBV4-3 to TRBJ1-1; D may be TRBD1 (5 bases). The CDR3 runs 14 residues. Trimming pared 0 bases from V and 7 bases from J, leaving 12 bases between. The germline CDR1 and CDR2 sequences are LGHNA and YSLEER. CDR3 nucleotides: TGCGCCAGCAGCCAAGATTGGAAAGGGGTTGAAGCTTTCTTT. It encodes CASSQDWKGVEAFF.

V gene TRBV6-6 combines with J gene TRBJ2-2; possibly TRBD2 for D (6 bases). The V end lost 4 bases, the J end lost 5 bases, and 8 bases lay between the germline ends. The CDR3 contains 13 residues. CDR1 is MNHNY, CDR2 SVGAGI, per germline (reference sequence). CDR3 sequence: CASSSGETGELFF. CDR3 nucleotides: TGTGCCAGCAGTTCGGGGGAAACCGGGGAGCTGTTTTTT.

Ten or more counts support this clonotype. CDR3 sequence (DNA): TGTGCCAGCAGCGTGGGGGGACTACTCAGTGAGCAGTTCTTC. It yields the protein CASSVGGLLSEQFF. This chain joins TRBV9 and TRBJ2-1, with 7 bases aligning to TRBD2. The CDR3 is made up of 14 amino acids. In germline, CDR1 is SGDLS, CDR2 YYNGEE. V lost 2 bases and J lost 9; bases outside the gene matches: 8.

This chain links TRBV20-1 with TRBJ1-1; 10 bases are a match to TRBD1. Germline values: CDR1 DFQATT, CDR2 SNEGSKA (reference sequence). V trimming: 6 bases; J trimming: 5 bases; junction bases outside the gene matches: 9. The CDR3 totals 14 residues. The CDR3 DNA is TGCAGTGCCAAACCCGGGACAGGGGATACTGAAGCTTTCTTT. Translated: CSAKPGTGDTEAFF.

The rearrangement joins TRBV7-9 to TRBJ1-2; D call uncertain. Per germline, CDR1 SEHNR and CDR2 FQNEAQ (reference sequence). Trimming took 1 base from V and 1 from J, leaving 19 bases between them. CDR3 length equals 18 residues. The CDR3 DNA is TGTGCCAGCAGCTTAGAAAGGGCCCTAGGGCCTTTTAACTATGGCTACACCTTC. It specifies CASSLERALGPFNYGYTF.

This clonotype was seen a handful of times. The chain is built from TRBV20-1 and TRBJ1-6; D is unresolved. Germline CDR1 reads DFQATT; CDR2 reads SNEGSKA (reference sequence). V lost 0 bases and J lost 6, with 6 bases in between. The CDR3 loop spans 13 amino acids. The CDR3 coding sequence is TGCAGTGCTAGAGATGATCCTAATTCACCCCTCCACTTT. Protein sequence: CSARDDPNSPLHF.

Turning to this clonotype: A read error is possible here, since a much larger clone lies one base away. The chain combines TRBV18 with TRBJ1-1; D is uncertain. V was pared by 6 bases and J by 2 bases, with 16 bases between. This CDR3 spans 15 amino acids. Germline lookup yields CDR1 KGHSH and CDR2 LQKENI. CDR3 nucleotides: TGTGCCAGCTCCCCGACTAAAGGCCTCAACACTGAAGCTTTCTTT. As protein: CASSPTKGLNTEAFF.

In this sample, this clonotype turned up many times. The V gene is TRBV6-2 or TRBV6-3, the J gene TRBJ2-5; 8 nucleotides match TRBD2. V shed 10 bases, J shed 3 bases, and the junction held 7 bases outside the gene matches. The CDR3 runs to 13 residues. Germline CDR1 MNHEY, CDR2 SVGEGT. The CDR3 loop reads CAIAAAGEETQYF. The CDR3 DNA reads as TGTGCCATTGCGGCAGCGGGAGAAGAGACCCAGTACTTC.

This clonotype was counted between two and nine times. The V gene is TRBV2, the J gene TRBJ2-7; TRBD2 matches at 13 bases. This CDR3 region has 15 residues. V shed 5 bases, J shed 7 bases, and the junction held 8 bases outside the gene matches. Per the germline V gene, CDR1 is SNHLY and CDR2 is FYNNEI. The CDR3 DNA follows: TGTGCCAGCAGTCAACTAGCGGGAGGGCAAGGAGAGCAGTACTTC. Translating gives CASSQLAGGQGEQYF.

This clonotype has at least ten counts. This chain connects TRBV12-3 or TRBV12-4 to TRBJ1-2; 7 bases align to TRBD1. Trimming cost V 3 bases and J 8 bases; bases outside gene matches: 3. The CDR3 is 12 amino acids. The chain's CDR3 is CASSLTGPGYTF. CDR3 nucleotide sequence: TGTGCCAGCAGTTTGACAGGGCCCGGCTACACCTTC.

This clonotype was seen only a few times. This chain joins TRBV7-9 and TRBJ2-7; 8 positions match TRBD1. V lost 5 bases and J lost 4; bases outside the gene matches: 7. CDR3 length equals 14 residues. Germline V lookup: CDR1 SEHNR, CDR2 FQNEAQ (reference sequence). The CDR3 sequence: CASSPRTGQYEQYF. The CDR3 DNA is TGTGCCAGCAGCCCCCGGACAGGGCAATACGAGCAGTACTTC.

This clonotype was observed at least ten times. The chain couples TRBV7-2 to TRBJ2-5; D is possibly TRBD2 (6 bases). Looked up from germline, CDR1 is SGHTA and CDR2 is FQGNSA. The V gene lost 4 bases and the J gene lost 6 bases, with 15 bases spanning the gap. This CDR3 is 14 amino acids long. This CDR3 reads CASSSGDGWKTQYF. The CDR3 nucleotides read TGTGCCAGCAGCTCGGGAGACGGCTGGAAGACCCAGTACTTC.

This chain connects TRBV24-1 to TRBJ1-6, with TRBD1 as a possible D gene (5 bases). Germline V gives CDR1 KGHDR, CDR2 SFDVKD. The CDR3 extends over 17 amino acids. V lost 3 bases to trimming and J lost 4 bases, with 15 bases between them. CDR3 sequence: CATSDTTGIRYNSPLHF. The CDR3 region has the DNA TGTGCCACCAGTGATACCACAGGTATCCGGTATAATTCACCCCTCCACTTT.

This clonotype was seen repeatedly, ten times or more. V and J are TRBV27 and TRBJ2-3, with no clear D. Germline values: CDR1 MNHEY, CDR2 SMNVEV (reference sequence). The CDR3 has 15 amino acids. V was pared by 0 bases and J by 4 bases, with 11 bases between. DNA for the CDR3: TGTGCCAGCAGTTTATCCGCGCGAGATGCAGATACGCAGTATTTT. Its translation: CASSLSARDADTQYF.

The chain uses TRBV28 and TRBJ2-7, with a possible D match to TRBD2 (5 bases). Trimming removed 7 bases from V and 0 bases from J, with 19 bases in between. This CDR3 has 16 amino acids. Germline V gene data show CDR1 as MDHEN and CDR2 as SYDVKM. The CDR3 DNA sequence: TGTGCCAGCACCCCCTCCCGGGTGCGGGCCTCCTACGAGCAGTACTTC. Residues: CASTPSRVRASYEQYF.

This clonotype was observed many times. The genes are TRBV4-1 and TRBJ1-1, with D perhaps matching TRBD1 (5 bases). Germline V gene data show CDR1 as MGHRA and CDR2 as YSYEKL. V was trimmed by 0 bases and J by 4 bases, leaving 12 bases between them. CDR3 length equals 15 residues. The CDR3 DNA reads TGCGCCAGCAGCCAAGATCGGCAGGGCGGCACTGAAGCTTTCTTT. Amino acid sequence: CASSQDRQGGTEAFF.

The J gene is TRBJ1-5, the V gene TRBV27, with D perhaps TRBD1 (5 bases). The V end lost 5 bases, the J end lost 7 bases, and 15 bases lay between the germline ends. CDR1 is MNHEY and CDR2 is SMNVEV in the germline V gene (reference sequence). The CDR3 has 14 residues. The CDR3 protein is CASSKGGQGQPQHF. The CDR3, as DNA: TGTGCCAGCAGTAAGGGCGGGCAGGGACAGCCCCAGCATTTT.

The V and J genes are TRBV19 and TRBJ2-1; the D gene is possibly TRBD2 (6 bases). The CDR3 is 14 residues long. Trimming cost V 5 bases and J 4 bases, with 12 bases left between them. CDR1 LNHDA and CDR2 SQIVND come from the germline V gene (reference sequence). The CDR3 protein is CASSGLAHYNEQFF. In DNA form, the CDR3 reads TGTGCCAGTAGTGGTCTAGCGCATTACAATGAGCAGTTCTTC.

The sample holds a few counts of this clonotype. J is TRBJ2-7 and V is TRBV7-9; 8 bases are shared with TRBD1. Looked up from germline, CDR1 is SEHNR and CDR2 is FQNEAQ (reference sequence). V dropped 1 base and J dropped 5; count of bases not matched to a gene: 4. CDR3 size: 14 residues. CDR3 in DNA: TGTGCCAGCAGCTTAGTGACAGGGGTCCACGAGCAGTACTTC. It translates to CASSLVTGVHEQYF. The variable domain in full, completed from reference TRBV7-9 and TRBJ2-7, reads DTGVSQNPRHKITKRGQNVTFRCDPISEHNRLYWYRQTLGQGPEFLTYFQNEAQLEKSRLLSDRFSAERPKGSFSTLEIQRTEQGDSAMYLCASSLVTGVHEQYFGPGTRLTVT.

The sample holds a few counts of this clonotype. J is TRBJ1-5 and V is TRBV28; no clear D. This CDR3 is 13 amino acids long. Germline CDR1 reads MDHEN; CDR2 reads SYDVKM. Deletions cut 6 bases from V and 5 bases from J, with 11 bases between. The CDR3 here is CASRVGTDQPQHF. For the CDR3, the DNA is TGTGCCAGCAGAGTGGGAACGGATCAGCCCCAGCATTTT.

A few counts support this clonotype. The rearrangement links TRBV12-3 or TRBV12-4 to TRBJ2-6; D remains ambiguous. The V gene lost 5 bases and the J gene lost 2 bases, with 13 bases spanning the gap. The CDR3 has 16 residues. CDR3 DNA: TGTGCCAGCAGTCCAAGAGGTTTCACTGGGGCCAACGTCCTGACTTTC. It specifies CASSPRGFTGANVLTF.

This clonotype was picked up many times. J is TRBJ1-5 and V is TRBV11-3; TRBD1 is a possible D gene (5 bases). This CDR3 has 16 residues. V was cut by 2 bases and J by 1 base, with 12 bases left in between. Germline CDR1 SGHNT, CDR2 YENEEA. DNA of the CDR3: TGTGCCAGCAGCTTACACGACCGGGACAGCAATCAGCCCCAGCATTTT. Translated: CASSLHDRDSNQPQHF.

This clonotype was found many times. This chain links TRBV12-3 or TRBV12-4 with TRBJ2-7; 11 nucleotides match TRBD2. Trimming removed 6 bases from V and 7 bases from J; junction bases left unmatched: 11. The CDR3 is 15 residues long. CDR3 amino acids: CASRASGRRVGEQYF. CDR3 nucleotides: TGTGCCAGCAGAGCTAGCGGGAGGAGGGTGGGAGAGCAGTACTTC.